This passage covers 29 T cell receptor beta chains from one sample sequenced in a study of immune cell composition in non-small cell lung cancer. The method was immunoSEQ multiplex PCR; TCRdb's version includes in-frame clones alone and lacks a portion of them. The sample lists over 5,000 clones; about 72% were seen once. Normal lung was sampled as far from the tumour as possible, at least 3 cm. Sequenced sample: non-adjacent lung tissue. All receptors derive from a human donor with non-small cell lung cancer.

The rearrangement joins TRBV6-1 to TRBJ1-4; tentatively, D is TRBD1 (6 bases). Germline CDR1 is MNHNS and CDR2 is SASEGT. V was trimmed by 8 bases and J by 3 bases, leaving 13 bases between them. The CDR3 loop spans 14 amino acids. In nucleotides, the CDR3 is TGTGCCAGCGTCAAGGGGGACGCTAATGAAAAACTGTTTTTT. Protein product: CASVKGDANEKLFF.

The rearrangement uses TRBV19 and TRBJ2-7, with TRBD1 matching 7 bases. With V trimmed by 5 bases and J by 6 bases, 7 bases remained unmatched. CDR1 is LNHDA, CDR2 SQIVND, per germline (reference sequence). This CDR3 contains 13 residues. The CDR3 sequence is CASSATGVGEQYF. As DNA, the CDR3 is TGTGCCAGTAGTGCCACAGGGGTCGGCGAGCAGTACTTC.

The V and J genes are TRBV7-9 and TRBJ1-6; no clear D. V dropped 4 bases and J dropped 8 bases, with 12 bases sitting between them. CDR1 and CDR2 (germline): SEHNR, FQNEAQ (reference sequence). CDR3 size: 14 residues. The CDR3 here is CASSSWTGDSPLHF. The CDR3 DNA reads as TGTGCCAGCAGCTCTTGGACTGGCGATTCACCCCTCCACTTT.

This rearrangement joins TRBV27 to TRBJ2-1, with TRBD2 matching 10 bases. The CDR3 extends over 17 amino acids. The trim removed 3 bases at V and 0 bases at J, leaving 5 bases unmatched. Germline-derived CDR1 and CDR2 are MNHEY and SMNVEV (reference sequence). CDR3 sequence (DNA): TGTGCCAGCAGTTTGAGGCTAGCGGGGGTCTCCTACAATGAGCAGTTCTTC. Translating it yields CASSLRLAGVSYNEQFF.

J is TRBJ1-4 and V is TRBV27, with TRBD1 matching 7 bases. In germline, CDR1 is MNHEY, CDR2 SMNVEV (reference sequence). V shed 6 bases and J 0 bases; nucleotides not matched to a gene: 4. The CDR3 length is 15 residues. The CDR3 loop is CASRVGGPTNEKLFF. The CDR3 DNA is TGTGCCAGCAGGGTAGGGGGCCCAACTAATGAAAAACTGTTTTTT.

The chain couples TRBV5-1 to TRBJ2-5; 9 nucleotides match TRBD1. This CDR3 contains 14 residues. Germline CDR1 SGHRS, CDR2 YFSETQ. The trim removed 0 bases at V and 3 bases at J, leaving 0 bases unmatched. The CDR3 is CASSLGDREETQYF. Written as DNA, the CDR3 is TGCGCCAGCAGCTTGGGGGACAGGGAAGAGACCCAGTACTTC.

The genes are TRBV18 and TRBJ1-2; weak D call: TRBD1 (5 bases). The V end was cut by 0 bases, the J end by 2 bases, with 10 bases between. This CDR3 is 15 amino acids long. In germline, CDR1 is KGHSH, CDR2 LQKENI. CDR3 sequence (DNA): TGTGCCAGCTCACCACCGACAGCTCTAAACTATGGCTACACCTTC. Encoded protein: CASSPPTALNYGYTF.

The chain couples TRBV5-1 to TRBJ2-1; 8 bases are a match to TRBD2. The CDR3 consists of 15 residues. Trimming took 8 bases from V and 2 from J; bases not matched to a gene: 9. Germline V lookup: CDR1 SGHRS, CDR2 YFSETQ. The CDR3 here is CASKEAGATYNEQFF. In nucleotides, the CDR3 is TGCGCCAGTAAAGAAGCGGGGGCCACCTACAATGAGCAGTTCTTC.

The chain has TRBV30 and TRBJ1-1, with TRBD1 matching over 7 bases. Germline values: CDR1 GTSNPN, CDR2 SVGIG (reference sequence). V lost 1 base, J lost 11 bases, and 16 bases stayed unmatched. This CDR3 is 15 amino acids long. The CDR3 bases are TGTGCCTGGAGTGAACGGGACAGAATTAATCTCTCGGCTTTCTTT. Protein sequence: CAWSERDRINLSAFF.

The rearrangement links TRBV6-5 to TRBJ2-6, with D possibly being TRBD1 (7 bases). The CDR3 sequence is 16 residues long. Germline CDR1 MNHEY, CDR2 SVGAGI. Trimming shortened V by 0 bases and J by 2 bases, and 8 bases separated the two germline ends. Here the CDR3 reads CASSYSRGAGANVLTF. In nucleotides, the CDR3 is TGTGCCAGCAGTTACTCCAGGGGGGCTGGGGCCAACGTCCTGACTTTC.

This clone was observed once. The J gene is TRBJ2-1, the V gene TRBV5-1; 15 positions match TRBD2. Trimming took 4 bases from V and 6 from J; bases not matched to a gene: 5. CDR1 and CDR2 from the germline V gene are SGHRS and YFSETQ. CDR3 size: 16 residues. CDR3 protein: CASSIGTSGGTNEQFF. The CDR3 nucleotides read TGCGCCAGCAGCATAGGGACTAGCGGGGGGACCAATGAGCAGTTCTTC.

This clone appeared a single time. The rearrangement links TRBV9 to TRBJ2-5; no firm D call. V was cut by 6 bases and J by 2 bases, with 17 bases left in between. The CDR3 sequence is 15 residues long. Germline lookup yields CDR1 SGDLS and CDR2 YYNGEE. DNA for the CDR3: TGTGCCAGCAACCGCCAGGCAGTTTTTCAAGAGACCCAGTACTTC. As protein: CASNRQAVFQETQYF.

The chain has TRBV7-8 and TRBJ2-3; D ambiguous. The CDR3 has 13 amino acids. Germline CDR1 SGHVS, CDR2 FQNEAQ. V shed 5 bases and J shed 4 bases, with 10 bases lying between them. The CDR3 sequence is CASSPMAADTQYF. CDR3 nucleotide sequence: TGTGCCAGCAGCCCGATGGCAGCAGATACGCAGTATTTT. The variable domain in full, completed from reference TRBV7-8 and TRBJ2-3, reads GAGVSQSPRYKVAKRGQDVALRCDPISGHVSLFWYQQALGQGPEFLTYFQNEAQLDKSGLPSDRFFAERPEGSVSTLKIQRTQQEDSAVYLCASSPMAADTQYFGPGTRLTVL.

The CDR3 bases are TGTGCCAGTAGTATAGCCCCTAGCGCCACCGGGGAGCTGTTTTTT. This encodes CASSIAPSATGELFF. The V gene is TRBV19, the J gene TRBJ2-2, with D tentatively TRBD2 (6 bases). This CDR3 has 15 amino acids. Germline V lookup: CDR1 LNHDA, CDR2 SQIVND (reference sequence). With 1 base removed from V and 4 bases from J, the gap between germline ends came to 10 bases.

V gene TRBV29-1 combines with J gene TRBJ1-1; 7 positions match TRBD1. Germline V gene data show CDR1 as SQVTM and CDR2 as ANQGSEA. The CDR3 covers 14 residues. V trimming: 7 bases; J trimming: 2 bases; junction bases outside the gene matches: 10. CDR3 sequence reads: CSARTGAGNTEAFF. In nucleotides, the CDR3 is TGCAGCGCGCGAACAGGGGCGGGAAACACTGAAGCTTTCTTT.

This chain connects TRBV5-6 to TRBJ2-2; D gene uncertain. The CDR3 covers 14 residues. CDR1 and CDR2 (germline): SGHDT, YYEEEE. V lost 0 bases, J lost 3 bases, and 6 bases lay in between. The CDR3 nucleotides are TGTGCCAGCAGCTTGGGAGAGTACACCGGGGAGCTGTTTTTT. This encodes CASSLGEYTGELFF.

The chain is built from TRBV18 and TRBJ1-5, with no clear D. This CDR3 contains 15 residues. CDR1 is KGHSH and CDR2 is LQKENI in the germline V gene. Trimming took off 2 bases at V and 2 bases at J, with 10 bases between the two ends. The CDR3 region is CASSPNGAGNQPQHF. The CDR3 region has the DNA TGTGCCAGCTCACCAAATGGAGCGGGCAATCAGCCCCAGCATTTT.

The CDR3 region has the DNA TGTGCCTGGAGTGTAACGTCTTGGCAGGGATCTGGAAACACCATATATTTT. As protein: CAWSVTSWQGSGNTIYF. V and J are TRBV30 and TRBJ1-3, with a possible D match to TRBD1 (5 bases). There are 17 residues in the CDR3. The V and J ends lost 0 bases and 1 base respectively, with 16 bases between them. The germline gives CDR1 GTSNPN, CDR2 SVGIG (reference sequence).

This rearrangement joins TRBV10-3 to TRBJ1-1; TRBD1 is a possible D gene (5 bases). Germline CDR1 and CDR2: ENHRY and SYGVKD. CDR3 length: 14 amino acids. Trimming took off 7 bases at V and 0 bases at J, with 12 bases between the two ends. This CDR3 is CAIKNWTLNTEAFF. CDR3 in DNA: TGTGCCATCAAGAATTGGACACTGAACACTGAAGCTTTCTTT.

This clone was seen only once. The chain carries TRBV5-5 and TRBJ2-7; D possibly corresponds to TRBD2 (6 bases). Germline V gene lookup returns CDR1 SGHKS and CDR2 YYEKEE (reference sequence). The CDR3 length is 14 residues. Trimming left V 0 bases short and J 3 bases short, with 10 bases between. The CDR3 loop reads CASSLAGGRYEQYF. The CDR3, as DNA: TGTGCCAGCAGCTTGGCCGGGGGACGCTACGAGCAGTACTTC.

V is TRBV7-9 and J is TRBJ1-1; D unresolved. The V gene's germline CDR1 is SEHNR and CDR2 FQNEAQ (reference sequence). With 7 bases removed from V and 10 bases from J, the gap between germline ends came to 16 bases. This CDR3 has 12 amino acids. DNA of the CDR3: TGTGCCAGCACCGACCTCACATGGAGAGCTTTCTTT. Translation: CASTDLTWRAFF.

The count of this clone is one. This chain joins TRBV10-3 and TRBJ1-1; D might be TRBD1 (5 bases). This CDR3 is 15 amino acids long. The germline V gene has CDR1 ENHRY and CDR2 SYGVKD. The V and J ends lost 2 bases and 4 bases respectively, with 14 bases between them. As DNA, the CDR3 is TGTGCCATCAGTGAGGTTGAGTCGGGGGGCACTGAAGCTTTCTTT. It encodes CAISEVESGGTEAFF.

J is TRBJ2-7 and V is TRBV28; weak D call: TRBD2 (6 bases). V lost 5 bases to trimming and J lost 4 bases, with 9 bases between them. Germline CDR1 is MDHEN and CDR2 is SYDVKM. The CDR3 loop spans 12 amino acids. The CDR3 sequence: CASSMGGYEQYF. CDR3 coding DNA: TGTGCCAGCAGTATGGGGGGTTACGAGCAGTACTTC. Variable domain in full (rest from reference TRBV28 and TRBJ2-7): DVKVTQSSRYLVKRTGEKVFLECVQDMDHENMFWYRQDPGLGLRLIYFSYDVKMKEKGDIPEGYSVSREKKERFSLILESASTNQTSMYLCASSMGGYEQYFGPGTRLTVT.

The chain joins TRBV2 to TRBJ2-5; unclear D gene. Germline CDR1 is SNHLY and CDR2 is FYNNEI. CDR3 length equals 13 residues. Trimming pared 5 bases from V and 4 bases from J, leaving 11 bases between. The DNA for the CDR3 is TGTGCCAGCAGTCCCCTCTATCTAGAGACCCAGTACTTC. This translates into CASSPLYLETQYF.

This clone has only a few counts. The chain is built from TRBV5-4 and TRBJ1-2; D perhaps matches TRBD1 (5 bases). This CDR3 has 15 residues. Germline V gives CDR1 SGHNT, CDR2 YYREEE (reference sequence). Between the trimmed V and J ends, which lost 1 base and 2 bases, there was a span of 12 bases. The CDR3 reads CASSLRQGRNYGYTF. CDR3 sequence (DNA): TGTGCCAGCAGCTTGAGGCAGGGAAGGAACTATGGCTACACCTTC.

V usage is TRBV5-1 and J usage is TRBJ1-2; unclear D gene. Trimming stripped 2 bases from V and 6 bases from J, with 17 bases between. Per the germline V gene, CDR1 is SGHRS and CDR2 is YFSETQ. The CDR3 sequence is 15 residues long. The CDR3 loop is CASSFDVAGRDGYTF. In nucleotides, the CDR3 is TGCGCCAGCAGCTTCGACGTCGCGGGAAGGGATGGCTACACCTTC.

This clone was seen only once. For the CDR3, the DNA is TGTGCCAGCAGTACCTCTACTAGCGGGGGTAATGAGCAGTTCTTC. Protein product: CASSTSTSGGNEQFF. The rearrangement joins TRBV6-4 to TRBJ2-1, with 11 nucleotides matching TRBD2. Trimming at V came to 5 bases and at J to 7 bases, leaving 7 bases not matched to a gene. The CDR3 sequence is 15 residues long. Germline-derived CDR1 and CDR2 are MRHNA and SNTAGT.

The chain employs TRBV5-1 and TRBJ1-3; D might be TRBD1 (5 bases). The CDR3 is made up of 14 amino acids. V lost 0 bases and J lost 4, with 8 bases in between. Germline V gene data show CDR1 as SGHRS and CDR2 as YFSETQ. The CDR3 DNA reads TGCGCCAGCAGCTTGGCAGGGTACGGAAACACCATATATTTT. Translation: CASSLAGYGNTIYF.

The chain recombines TRBV5-6 with TRBJ2-7, with D possibly TRBD1 on 7 matching bases. The V end lost 2 bases, the J end lost 5 bases, and 11 bases lay between the germline ends. Germline CDR1 reads SGHDT; CDR2 reads YYEEEE. This CDR3 is built from 13 residues. The CDR3 loop reads CASSLAGGNEQYF. CDR3 DNA: TGTGCCAGCAGCTTAGCAGGGGGGAACGAGCAGTACTTC. Complete variable domain (other parts from reference TRBV5-6 and TRBJ2-7): DAGVTQSPTHLIKTRGQQVTLRCSPKSGHDTVSWYQQALGQGPQFIFQYYEEEERQRGNFPDRFSGHQFPNYSSELNVNALLLGDSALYLCASSLAGGNEQYFGPGTRLTVT.